This record concerns one T cell receptor beta chain sequence. Its recognized antigen is unknown. Within one base of it there is no much larger clone, and no base qualities were kept. Each collaborating institution followed its own protocols to collect whole blood in K2EDTA tubes. For TCRbeta analysis, collaborators shipped samples in one of three forms: frozen whole blood, isolated PBMCs, or DNA extracted from either of those sample types. This sample was included in a study of blood T cell repertoires in COVID-19 (dated by TCRdb to the early 2020s). In terms of the full investigation: Samples covering the acute and convalescent phases of COVID-19 were provided by collaborators in the United States, Italy and Spain. Samples came from the ongoing ImmuneRACE study (first 160 participants) plus 1,254 subjects from 6 global collaborators. Nearly every sample came with metadata listing a de-identified subject ID, COVID-19 status, age in years and sex. The prospective study material was composed of cDNA or gDNA derived from T cells, B-cell-depleted T cells, or PBMCs. The dataset comprised deeply sampled blood TCRbeta repertoires from subjects exposed to, actively infected with, or recovered from COVID-19. Where available, HLA class I and class II types were taken from metadata supplied by the sample provider and were not determined by assay-based typing. A freely available public database, intended as a resource for researchers studying the immune response to SARS-CoV-2, is where the repertoires were released.

TCRbeta CDR3 regions were amplified from genomic DNA by means of the immunoSEQ Assay, a bias-controlled multiplex PCR. The source study handled its data this way. Nucleated cell counts per sample were estimated from amplification of reference gene primers within the assay. To quantify the absolute abundance of each unique TCRbeta CDR3 rearrangement, sequence reads were collapsed and filtered. For each sample, productive Simpson clonality was calculated by taking the square root of Simpson's diversity index across productive rearrangements. TCRdb retrieved this table from immuneACCESS and kept in-frame rearrangements only. Not all clones are present; in checked studies, unresolved V genes account for under half, and no reason is known for the remainder. The V and J calls and clone size were taken over from that table, and D and trimming were inferred from the DNA. The sample profile shows about 40,000 clones; 80% to 90% of them were found once. Around 9.6% of the sample is taken by the ten largest.

The CDR3 contains 15 residues, cysteine and phenylalanine counted. CDR3 DNA only is kept here, 45 bases in frame from base 1. The junction shows trimming of 2 bases on V and 4 bases on J, and the gene matches do not reach 5 bases of it. The germline V gene (reference sequence) provides CDR1 SEHNR and CDR2 FQNEAQ. Overall study outcomes, separate from this receptor: How much clinical and demographic metadata was included differed by source and by participant, and the metadata was provided uncurated.

The chain is encoded by TRBV7-9 joined to TRBJ1-3; a stretch of 7 junction bases matches TRBD1. This sequence originates from a human donor in a cohort sampled during active COVID-19. The sample taken for sequencing was peripheral blood. The CDR3 protein is CASSLQGVAGNTIYF. The nucleotide sequence reads TGTGCCAGCAGCTTACAGGGGGTAGCAGGAAACACCATATATTTT.